One and the same sample provided the 8 T cell receptor beta chains below, sequenced in a study of blood T cell repertoires in COVID-19. This table comes from immunoSEQ multiplex PCR, and its TCRdb copy is limited to in-frame clones, with some not included. The data contain about 65,000 clones, roughly nine tenths of them singletons. What was sequenced was peripheral blood. The receptors here all came from a man aged 55 to 70 with acute or convalescent COVID-19.

V gene TRBV6-1 combines with J gene TRBJ1-3; TRBD1 might be the D (5 bases). Trimming stripped 1 base from V and 4 bases from J, with 23 bases between. This CDR3 region has 19 residues. Looked up from germline, CDR1 is MNHNS and CDR2 is SASEGT. CDR3: CASSEVFRWSQGAGNTIYF. CDR3 bases: TGTGCCAGCAGTGAAGTTTTTAGGTGGTCGCAGGGTGCGGGAAACACCATATATTTT.

This chain connects TRBV6-1 to TRBJ1-1; D ambiguous. The CDR3 is made up of 14 amino acids. Germline V gene sequence: CDR1 MNHNS, CDR2 SASEGT. The V end was cut by 1 base, the J end by 3 bases, with 9 bases between. As DNA, the CDR3 is TGTGCCAGCAGTGAAGTAGGGAGTCACACTGAAGCTTTCTTT. Its translation is CASSEVGSHTEAFF.

The chain has TRBV5-5 and TRBJ1-2, with D uncertain. CDR1 and CDR2 (germline): SGHKS, YYEKEE (reference sequence). Trimming took 7 bases from V and 3 from J, leaving 13 bases between them. The CDR3 runs to 13 residues. The CDR3 sequence: CASSRGGYYGYTF. In nucleotides, the CDR3 is TGTGCCAGCTCCCGGGGAGGGTACTATGGCTACACCTTC.

This chain joins TRBV18 and TRBJ2-1, with unresolved D. The germline V gene encodes CDR1 KGHSH and CDR2 LQKENI. This CDR3 has 12 amino acids. V was pared by 2 bases and J by 8 bases, with 7 bases between. CDR3 nucleotide sequence: TGTGCCAGCTCACCAACCGACTATGAGCAGTTCTTC. This gives the protein CASSPTDYEQFF.

The chain recombines TRBV19 with TRBJ1-5; D gene uncertain. The length of the CDR3 is 18 residues. V was pared by 4 bases and J by 4 bases, with 23 bases between. Germline values: CDR1 LNHDA, CDR2 SQIVND (reference sequence). DNA for the CDR3: TGTGCCAGTAGTACTAGAGGGAGGTCAATCCAGACTAATCAGCCCCAGCATTTT. Amino acids: CASSTRGRSIQTNQPQHF.

In its sample, this clone was seen a few times. This chain uses TRBV30 with TRBJ1-2; no firm D call. V was pared by 1 base and J by 8 bases, with 11 bases between. Germline CDR1 reads GTSNPN; CDR2 reads SVGIG (reference sequence). The CDR3 covers 12 residues. CDR3 residues: CAWSGGASGYTF. DNA for the CDR3: TGTGCCTGGAGTGGCGGAGCGTCGGGCTACACCTTC.

V usage is TRBV19 and J usage is TRBJ1-2; TRBD1 agrees at 8 bases. This CDR3 spans 13 amino acids. Germline CDR1 reads LNHDA; CDR2 reads SQIVND (reference sequence). With V trimmed by 5 bases and J by 8 bases, 7 bases remained unmatched. For the CDR3, the DNA is TGTGCCAGTAGTTCGACAGGGGCGAGGGGCTACACCTTC. This encodes CASSSTGARGYTF.

This chain links TRBV27 with TRBJ2-5, with D possibly being TRBD1 (6 bases). Trimming shortened V by 7 bases and J by 5 bases, and 14 bases separated the two germline ends. CDR3 size: 13 residues. The germline gives CDR1 MNHEY, CDR2 SMNVEV (reference sequence). The CDR3 DNA reads as TGTGCCAGCACCTACAGGGTGGGGGAGACCCAGTACTTC. Its translation: CASTYRVGETQYF.